This T cell receptor beta chain was identified during a study of CD8 T cells in Susac syndrome. The RNA input was roughly 0.45 to 1 ug, and it was reverse transcribed with random hexamers. Amplification of TCR beta CDR3 by immunoSEQ multiplex PCR spanned 54 Vbeta and 13 Jbeta. TCRdb re-called the immunoSEQ multiplex PCR reads through MiXCR, storing one row per CDR3 protein. The sample shows under 150,000 distinct CDR3 sequences, 91% of them seen only once. High-throughput TCR beta sequencing covered peripheral CD8+ and CD4+ T cells. Turning to this clonotype: Its target is unknown.

V shed 6 bases and J shed 5 bases, with 19 bases lying between them. Germline CDR1 and CDR2: KGHSH and LQKENI. This CDR3 region has 15 residues. Study observations and caveats: TCR sequencing and HLA analysis covered a relatively small number of individuals.

The sample was CD8+ T cells from PBMCs. This clonotype was obtained from a human donor with multiple sclerosis. This chain joins TRBV18 and TRBJ1-1, with D perhaps TRBD1 (5 bases). CDR3 sequence: CASSIEPAGGTEAFF. The DNA of the CDR3 is TGTGCCAGCTCGATCGAACCGGCGGGGGGGACTGAAGCTTTCTTT.